A selection of T cell receptor beta chains follows, all from one sample in a study of shared clonotypes between healthy human individuals. The data were produced by immunoSEQ multiplex PCR, yet TCRdb's version contains in-frame clones alone and is incomplete. The table lists approximately 320,000 clones, around 74% of them singletons, with approximately 10% in the top ten. The source material was memory CD4+ T cells sorted from blood. The receptors come from a man aged 25-45 years in good health. CDR3s include the opening cysteine and the closing phenylalanine or tryptophan. Fields, in order: D gene, clone size, V gene, J gene, CDR3 DNA, CDR3 protein. A D gene is named only where the DNA matches it firmly. Not all rows give a size; the values are once, few, many and, for expanded clones, a class.

D gene: -; clone size: -; V gene: TRBV11-3; J gene: TRBJ1-1; CDR3 DNA: TGTGCCAGCAGCTTAGATGTTTACACTGAAGCTTTCTTT; CDR3 protein: CASSLDVYTEAFF
D gene: -; clone size: -; V gene: TRBV6-6; J gene: TRBJ1-1; CDR3 DNA: TGTGCCAGCAGTTACAGGGACACTGAAGCTTTCTTT; CDR3 protein: CASSYRDTEAFF
D gene: -; clone size: -; V gene: TRBV6-1; J gene: TRBJ2-7; CDR3 DNA: TGTGCCAGCAGCCAAAGCCTTAGGGGATCCTACGAGCAGTACTTC; CDR3 protein: CASSQSLRGSYEQYF
D gene: -; clone size: -; V gene: TRBV5-5; J gene: TRBJ1-2; CDR3 DNA: TGTGCCAGCAGCTTGGACGGGACAACGGTTTCTCCTGGCTACACCTTC; CDR3 protein: CASSLDGTTVSPGYTF
D gene: -; clone size: -; V gene: TRBV7-2; J gene: TRBJ2-3; CDR3 DNA: TGTGCCAGCAGCAGACGGACAGGAGGGGCAGATACGCAGTATTTT; CDR3 protein: CASSRRTGGADTQYF
D gene: -; clone size: -; V gene: TRBV14; J gene: TRBJ2-1; CDR3 DNA: TGTGCCAGCAGCGGCCGGGGGTTACATGAGCAGTTCTTC; CDR3 protein: CASSGRGLHEQFF
D gene: -; clone size: -; V gene: TRBV2; J gene: TRBJ2-5; CDR3 DNA: TGTGCCAGCAGACCCCCCGTGGCAGAGACCCAGTACTTC; CDR3 protein: CASRPPVAETQYF
D gene: TRBD1; clone size: -; V gene: TRBV9; J gene: TRBJ1-5; CDR3 DNA: TGTGCCAGCAGCCGGACAGGGTCAGAGCCCCAGCATTTT; CDR3 protein: CASSRTGSEPQHF
D gene: TRBD1; clone size: once; V gene: TRBV27; J gene: TRBJ2-6; CDR3 DNA: TGTGCCAGCAGTCTACAGGGGAAACTCTCTGGGGCCAACGTCCTGACTTTC; CDR3 protein: CASSLQGKLSGANVLTF
D gene: TRBD1; clone size: once; V gene: TRBV15; J gene: TRBJ2-2; CDR3 DNA: TGTGCCACCAGCAGAGATCTGTTAGGGGGCGCGACCGGGGAGCTGTTTTTT; CDR3 protein: CATSRDLLGGATGELFF
D gene: TRBD2; clone size: -; V gene: TRBV2; J gene: TRBJ2-7; CDR3 DNA: TGTGCCAGCAAAGGACTAGGGGACTACGAGCAGTACTTC; CDR3 protein: CASKGLGDYEQYF
D gene: TRBD2; clone size: -; V gene: TRBV11-2; J gene: TRBJ2-1; CDR3 DNA: TGTGCCAGCAGCTCGAATCTAGCGGCCTACAATGAGCAGTTCTTC; CDR3 protein: CASSSNLAAYNEQFF
D gene: -; clone size: -; V gene: TRBV15; J gene: TRBJ1-5; CDR3 DNA: TGTGCCACCAGCACAGACGTAAATCAGCCCCAGCATTTT; CDR3 protein: CATSTDVNQPQHF
D gene: -; clone size: -; V gene: TRBV28; J gene: TRBJ2-6; CDR3 DNA: TGTGCCAGCAGCAAATCGGACCTCTCCAACGTCCTGACTTTC; CDR3 protein: CASSKSDLSNVLTF
D gene: TRBD2; clone size: -; V gene: TRBV5-1; J gene: TRBJ2-7; CDR3 DNA: TGCGCCAGCAGCCCGGGACTAGCGGGAGCGGGCGAGCAGTACTTC; CDR3 protein: CASSPGLAGAGEQYF
D gene: -; clone size: -; V gene: TRBV2; J gene: TRBJ2-2; CDR3 DNA: TGTGCCAGCAGGCGACAGCGGTCAACGACCGGGGAGCTGTTTTTT; CDR3 protein: CASRRQRSTTGELFF
D gene: TRBD1; clone size: few; V gene: TRBV18; J gene: TRBJ2-5; CDR3 DNA: TGTGCCAGCTCACCACAGACAGGGGGTTCAGGGACCCAGTACTTC; CDR3 protein: CASSPQTGGSGTQYF
D gene: -; clone size: -; V gene: TRBV29-1; J gene: TRBJ1-5; CDR3 DNA: TGCAGCGTTGAGGTGGACAGTTCTCAGCCCCAGCATTTT; CDR3 protein: CSVEVDSSQPQHF
D gene: -; clone size: -; V gene: TRBV7-2; J gene: TRBJ2-7; CDR3 DNA: TGTGCCAGCAGCTGGGGTTACGAGCAGTACTTC; CDR3 protein: CASSWGYEQYF
D gene: -; clone size: -; V gene: TRBV28; J gene: TRBJ2-7; CDR3 DNA: TGTGCCAGCAGTTTAGCCTTGCACTTAGACAGGTTCTCCTACGAGCAGTACTTC; CDR3 protein: CASSLALHLDRFSYEQYF
D gene: -; clone size: few; V gene: TRBV4-2; J gene: TRBJ1-1; CDR3 DNA: TGTGCCAGCAGCCAAGATCGCCGGGCCTCTAACACTGAAGCTTTCTTT; CDR3 protein: CASSQDRRASNTEAFF
D gene: -; clone size: -; V gene: TRBV14; J gene: TRBJ1-1; CDR3 DNA: TGTGCCAGCAGCCAAGTAAAGGGTTTCTCTGAAGCTTTCTTT; CDR3 protein: CASSQVKGFSEAFF
D gene: -; clone size: -; V gene: TRBV5-1; J gene: TRBJ2-1; CDR3 DNA: TGCGCCAGCAGCTTGGGCAGGTCCGGGTATGAGCAGTTCTTC; CDR3 protein: CASSLGRSGYEQFF
D gene: TRBD2; clone size: once; V gene: TRBV7-3; J gene: TRBJ2-2; CDR3 DNA: TGTGCCAGCATGGCGGGAGGGAACACCGGGGAGCTGTTTTTT; CDR3 protein: CASMAGGNTGELFF
D gene: -; clone size: -; V gene: TRBV5-6; J gene: TRBJ2-3; CDR3 DNA: TGTGCCAGCAGCCTTCGGACGGATACGCAGTATTTT; CDR3 protein: CASSLRTDTQYF
D gene: -; clone size: many; V gene: TRBV5-8; J gene: TRBJ2-7; CDR3 DNA: TGTGCCAGCAGCTTGGTCAACAACGGTTTCTCCGAGCAGTACTTC; CDR3 protein: CASSLVNNGFSEQYF
D gene: TRBD2; clone size: -; V gene: TRBV4-1; J gene: TRBJ2-7; CDR3 DNA: TGCGCCAGCAGCCTACTAGCGGGGAAATACGAGCAGTACTTC; CDR3 protein: CASSLLAGKYEQYF
D gene: -; clone size: -; V gene: TRBV10-3; J gene: TRBJ1-3; CDR3 DNA: TGTGCCATCAGCCAACTCATGGATAGCTCTGGAAACACCATATATTTT; CDR3 protein: CAISQLMDSSGNTIYF
D gene: TRBD2; clone size: -; V gene: TRBV28; J gene: TRBJ2-2; CDR3 DNA: TGTGCCAGCAGTTTATTGGTTAGCGGGAGGTCCGGGGAGCTGTTTTTT; CDR3 protein: CASSLLVSGRSGELFF
D gene: -; clone size: -; V gene: TRBV5-1; J gene: TRBJ2-7; CDR3 DNA: TGCGCCAGCAGCTTGCTAGGGGACTACGAGCAGTACTTC; CDR3 protein: CASSLLGDYEQYF
D gene: TRBD1; clone size: -; V gene: TRBV28; J gene: TRBJ1-4; CDR3 DNA: TGTGCCAGCCAGCGGGGGGGACAGAATGAAAAACTGTTTTTT; CDR3 protein: CASQRGGQNEKLFF
D gene: -; clone size: -; V gene: TRBV11-2; J gene: TRBJ1-1; CDR3 DNA: TGTGCCAGCAGCTTATGGGGACTCATTGGGGGTGAAGCTTTCTTT; CDR3 protein: CASSLWGLIGGEAFF
D gene: -; clone size: -; V gene: TRBV6-1; J gene: TRBJ2-6; CDR3 DNA: TGTGCCAGCAGTGGCTGGGCCAAAGGAGTCTCTGGGGCCAACGTCCTGACTTTC; CDR3 protein: CASSGWAKGVSGANVLTF
D gene: TRBD1; clone size: -; V gene: TRBV5-1; J gene: TRBJ2-2; CDR3 DNA: TGCGCCAGCACCAGACCGGGACAGGGGTTCACCGGGGAGCTGTTTTTT; CDR3 protein: CASTRPGQGFTGELFF
D gene: TRBD2; clone size: -; V gene: TRBV18; J gene: TRBJ2-1; CDR3 DNA: TGTGCCAGCTCACCCCCTAGCGGGAGGAGGGGGGAGCAGTTCTTC; CDR3 protein: CASSPPSGRRGEQFF
D gene: TRBD1; clone size: -; V gene: TRBV18; J gene: TRBJ2-5; CDR3 DNA: TGTGCCAGCTCACTAGCCGGGACAGGGAAAGAGACCCAGTACTTC; CDR3 protein: CASSLAGTGKETQYF
D gene: -; clone size: once; V gene: TRBV19; J gene: TRBJ1-2; CDR3 DNA: TGTGCCAGTAGTATTCCGCCAAACTATGGCTACACCTTC; CDR3 protein: CASSIPPNYGYTF
D gene: -; clone size: once; V gene: TRBV11-2; J gene: TRBJ2-7; CDR3 DNA: TGTGCCAGCAGCTCTGTACAGGGTAACTACGAGCAGTACTTC; CDR3 protein: CASSSVQGNYEQYF
D gene: -; clone size: -; V gene: TRBV29-1; J gene: TRBJ2-5; CDR3 DNA: TGCAGCGTTTTGGGCGAGACCCAGTACTTC; CDR3 protein: CSVLGETQYF
D gene: -; clone size: few; V gene: TRBV9; J gene: TRBJ2-5; CDR3 DNA: TGTGCCAGCAGCGTAGTAGGGGAGACCCAGTACTTC; CDR3 protein: CASSVVGETQYF
D gene: -; clone size: -; V gene: TRBV5-4; J gene: TRBJ2-2; CDR3 DNA: TGTGCCAGCAGCTTGGGCAGGGGGGACACCGGGGAGCTGTTTTTT; CDR3 protein: CASSLGRGDTGELFF
D gene: -; clone size: -; V gene: TRBV7-9; J gene: TRBJ1-2; CDR3 DNA: TGTGCCAGCAGCTTAGCGAGGCACTATGGCTACACCTTC; CDR3 protein: CASSLARHYGYTF